The 26 T cell receptor beta chains given below trace back to one sample, sequenced in a study of lymphopenia after photon versus proton radiotherapy. Profiled with immunoSEQ multiplex PCR; TCRdb holds only in-frame clones, not every one. The sample lists tens of thousands of clones; roughly 80% were seen once. This material consisted of peripheral blood, taken from a patient treated with proton-based radiotherapy. These receptors came from a woman aged 70 to 79 with pancreatic cancer.

The V and J genes are TRBV12-5 and TRBJ2-1; 10 bases are a match to TRBD2. The CDR3 consists of 16 residues. Unmatched junction bases numbered 12, after V lost 4 bases and J lost 9 bases. Germline values: CDR1 LGHNT, CDR2 FRNRAP. CDR3 loop: CASGSGTGTSAPEQFF. In nucleotides, the CDR3 is TGTGCTAGTGGTTCGGGGACGGGGACTAGCGCCCCTGAGCAGTTCTTC.

This chain joins TRBV19 and TRBJ2-5; 7 nucleotides agree with TRBD2. Trimming took 3 bases from V and 1 from J; bases not matched to a gene: 5. The CDR3 sequence is 15 residues long. Germline V gene lookup returns CDR1 LNHDA and CDR2 SQIVND (reference sequence). For the CDR3, the DNA is TGTGCCAGTAGTATTCAGGGAGGGTTCCAAGAGACCCAGTACTTC. Protein product: CASSIQGGFQETQYF.

The V and J genes are TRBV6-5 and TRBJ1-1; D gene uncertain. Germline V gene data show CDR1 as MNHEY and CDR2 as SVGAGI. The CDR3 loop spans 15 amino acids. The germline V and J ends were trimmed by 6 bases and 7 bases, with 21 bases remaining between them. The CDR3 DNA reads TGTGCCAGCAGCTTTACCCTTGTAGCGAAGGTTGAAGCTTTCTTT. Its protein product is CASSFTLVAKVEAFF.

The chain couples TRBV7-6 to TRBJ2-3, with 11 bases that match TRBD2. Germline assignment: CDR1 SGHVS and CDR2 FNYEAQ. Trimming took 5 bases from V and 2 from J; bases not matched to a gene: 12. This CDR3 has 18 residues. CDR3 protein: CASSPKPLAGGATDTQYF. The CDR3 DNA is TGTGCCAGCAGCCCCAAACCTCTAGCGGGAGGAGCCACAGATACGCAGTATTTT.

The chain joins TRBV10-3 to TRBJ1-5; unclear D gene. Per germline, CDR1 ENHRY and CDR2 SYGVKD. Trimming took off 0 bases at V and 0 bases at J, with 3 bases between the two ends. This CDR3 comprises 14 residues. Here the CDR3 reads CAISESDSNQPQHF. For the CDR3, the DNA is TGTGCCATCAGTGAGTCAGATAGCAATCAGCCCCAGCATTTT.

This clone has just one count. The chain employs TRBV20-1 and TRBJ2-4, with D hard to call. The CDR3 consists of 10 residues. V was clipped by 0 bases and J by 7 bases, with 1 base between them. The germline V gene encodes CDR1 DFQATT and CDR2 SNEGSKA (reference sequence). CDR3 DNA sequence: TGCAGTGCTAGAGACAACATTCAGTACTTC. It specifies CSARDNIQYF.

This clone has a handful of counts. The CDR3 nucleotides are TGCGCCAGCAGCTCGGCAGCAACTAATGAAAAACTGTTTTTT. Its protein is CASSSAATNEKLFF. The V call is TRBV5-1, the J call TRBJ1-4; D remains ambiguous. In germline, CDR1 is SGHRS, CDR2 YFSETQ. V lost 3 bases, J lost 0 bases, and 6 bases lay in between. The CDR3 runs 14 residues.

This clone was observed a few times. This chain connects TRBV10-2 to TRBJ1-1; 8 bases fit TRBD1. CDR3 length: 13 amino acids. V dropped 8 bases and J dropped 4; count of bases not matched to a gene: 6. Germline lookup yields CDR1 WSHSY and CDR2 SAAADI. CDR3 nucleotides: TGCGCCAGCTCTATCACAGGGGGCACTGAAGCTTTCTTT. This sequence encodes CASSITGGTEAFF.

This clone was seen a handful of times. This chain uses TRBV19 with TRBJ2-5; D may match TRBD1 or TRBD2 (7 bases each). V dropped 1 base and J dropped 4 bases, with 16 bases sitting between them. Germline V CDR1 and CDR2: LNHDA, SQIVND (reference sequence). This CDR3 spans 16 amino acids. In nucleotides, the CDR3 is TGTGCCAGTAGTATAGGATCGACAGGGAGGGGAGAGACCCAGTACTTC. The encoded protein is CASSIGSTGRGETQYF. The full variable domain, rest sourced from reference TRBV19 and TRBJ2-5, is DGGITQSPKYLFRKEGQNVTLSCEQNLNHDAMYWYRQDPGQGLRLIYYSQIVNDFQKGDIAEGYSVSREKKESFPLTVTSAQKNPTAFYLCASSIGSTGRGETQYFGPGTRLLVL.

V is TRBV9 and J is TRBJ2-2; TRBD1 might be the D (5 bases). The length of the CDR3 is 19 residues. V dropped 3 bases and J dropped 1 base, with 22 bases sitting between them. CDR1 and CDR2 (germline): SGDLS, YYNGEE. The CDR3 protein is CASSGPSNSPDRNTGELFF. The CDR3, as DNA: TGTGCCAGCAGCGGACCCTCAAACTCTCCTGACAGGAACACCGGGGAGCTGTTTTTT.

V gene TRBV7-2 combines with J gene TRBJ2-7; TRBD2 might be the D (5 bases). Germline V gene data show CDR1 as SGHTA and CDR2 as FQGNSA. With 1 base removed from V and 0 bases from J, the gap between germline ends came to 10 bases. The CDR3 consists of 15 residues. The CDR3 spells CASSLGVGSSYEQYF. CDR3 in DNA: TGTGCCAGCAGCTTAGGGGTGGGGAGCTCCTACGAGCAGTACTTC. Full variable domain (rest looked up from reference TRBV7-2 and TRBJ2-7): GAGVSQSPSNKVTEKGKDVELRCDPISGHTALYWYRQSLGQGLEFLIYFQGNSAPDKSGLPSDRFSAERTGGSVSTLTIQRTQQEDSAVYLCASSLGVGSSYEQYFGPGTRLTVT.

This clone was seen a handful of times. The CDR3 region has the DNA TGTGCCAGTTATGGACAGGGATCGTTGAAACTGTTTTTT. It specifies CASYGQGSLKLFF. J is TRBJ1-4 and V is TRBV6-5; 8 bases line up with TRBD1. Per the germline V gene, CDR1 is MNHEY and CDR2 is SVGAGI. The CDR3 consists of 13 residues. V shed 9 bases, J shed 11 bases, and the junction held 11 bases outside the gene matches.

CDR3 in DNA: TGCGCCAGCAGCTTGGCCGAGGGGGTTTTCTGGAAGCAGTACTTC. Amino acids: CASSLAEGVFWKQYF. This chain uses TRBV5-1 with TRBJ2-7; D might be TRBD1 (6 bases). Trimming pared 0 bases from V and 8 bases from J, leaving 18 bases between. The germline CDR1 and CDR2 sequences are SGHRS and YFSETQ. This CDR3 comprises 15 residues.

The chain has TRBV9 and TRBJ2-1, with D possibly being TRBD2 (7 bases). V shed 2 bases and J shed 7 bases, with 13 bases lying between them. The CDR3 covers 14 residues. The germline V gene encodes CDR1 SGDLS and CDR2 YYNGEE. The CDR3 sequence: CASSVLQGGNEQFF. The CDR3 DNA sequence: TGTGCCAGCAGCGTCCTACAGGGAGGGAATGAGCAGTTCTTC. The variable domain in full, with the rest retrieved from reference TRBV9 and TRBJ2-1, is DSGVTQTPKHLITATGQRVTLRCSPRSGDLSVYWYQQSLDQGLQFLIQYYNGEERAKGNILERFSAQQFPDLHSELNLSSLELGDSALYFCASSVLQGGNEQFFGPGTRLTVL.

This sequence joins TRBV7-9 and TRBJ1-1; 11 positions match TRBD1. The CDR3 runs 15 residues. Trimming cost V 3 bases and J 4 bases; bases outside gene matches: 4. Germline loops: CDR1 SEHNR, CDR2 FQNEAQ (reference sequence). CDR3 sequence: CASSFGQGASTEAFF. DNA for the CDR3: TGTGCCAGCAGCTTCGGACAGGGGGCTAGCACTGAAGCTTTCTTT.

The chain recombines TRBV5-4 with TRBJ1-3, with D unresolved. Germline V gives CDR1 SGHNT, CDR2 YYREEE (reference sequence). The CDR3 sequence is 12 residues long. The V gene lost 1 base and the J gene lost 4 bases, with 3 bases spanning the gap. The CDR3 sequence is CASSLRGNTIYF. CDR3 DNA: TGTGCCAGCAGCTTGAGGGGAAACACCATATATTTT.

This chain joins TRBV5-6 and TRBJ2-7; D possibly corresponds to TRBD2 (5 bases). V was cut by 3 bases and J by 7 bases, with 20 bases left in between. Germline V gene data show CDR1 as SGHDT and CDR2 as YYEEEE. The CDR3 contains 15 residues. DNA of the CDR3: TGTGCCAGCAGCTCCGAAGTGCGGGCGACCCAAGAGCAGTACTTC. The encoded protein is CASSSEVRATQEQYF.

V usage is TRBV28 and J usage is TRBJ1-5; D gene ambiguous. The CDR3 covers 12 residues. Trimming removed 5 bases at V and 1 base at J, with 3 bases between. Per germline, CDR1 MDHEN and CDR2 SYDVKM. The CDR3 protein is CASSQSNQPQHF. For the CDR3, the DNA is TGTGCCAGCAGTCAAAGCAATCAGCCCCAGCATTTT.

The chain carries TRBV5-1 and TRBJ2-7, with a tentative D call TRBD2 (7 bases). V lost 3 bases to trimming and J lost 7 bases, with 17 bases between them. This CDR3 has 14 amino acids. The germline V gene has CDR1 SGHRS and CDR2 YFSETQ. CDR3 nucleotide sequence: TGCGCCAGCAGCTGGTCCGCGGGGGCTCGGGAGCAGTACTTC. Translated: CASSWSAGAREQYF.

The DNA of the CDR3 is TGTGCCAGCAGCGTAGCCCCGGGAGCAAACGGGCAGTACTTC. This sequence encodes CASSVAPGANGQYF. The gene calls are TRBV9 and TRBJ2-7; TRBD2 might be the D (6 bases). V was shortened by 0 bases and J by 9 bases, with 16 bases between the two germline ends. Germline V gene lookup returns CDR1 SGDLS and CDR2 YYNGEE. This CDR3 spans 14 amino acids. Full variable domain (rest looked up from reference TRBV9 and TRBJ2-7): DSGVTQTPKHLITATGQRVTLRCSPRSGDLSVYWYQQSLDQGLQFLIQYYNGEERAKGNILERFSAQQFPDLHSELNLSSLELGDSALYFCASSVAPGANGQYFGPGTRLTVT.

In its sample, this clone was seen once. This chain links TRBV6-5 with TRBJ1-5, with TRBD1 as a possible D gene (5 bases). V shed 0 bases and J shed 3 bases, with 9 bases lying between them. This CDR3 contains 15 residues. Germline-derived CDR1 and CDR2 are MNHEY and SVGAGI. The chain's CDR3 is CASSYSGPDNQPQHF. Written as DNA, the CDR3 is TGTGCCAGCAGTTACTCGGGGCCGGACAATCAGCCCCAGCATTTT.

This chain joins TRBV15 and TRBJ1-1; D unresolved. V dropped 0 bases and J dropped 7 bases, with 15 bases sitting between them. Looked up from germline, CDR1 is LNHNV and CDR2 is YYDKDF (reference sequence). The CDR3 length is 15 residues. The CDR3 loop is CATSRDRGRSDEAFF. CDR3 in DNA: TGTGCCACCAGCAGAGATCGAGGGAGGTCCGATGAAGCTTTCTTT.

The chain couples TRBV7-9 to TRBJ2-3; TRBD1 is a possible D gene (5 bases). Germline assignment: CDR1 SEHNR and CDR2 FQNEAQ (reference sequence). V dropped 1 base and J dropped 2 bases, with 10 bases sitting between them. The CDR3 length is 15 residues. CDR3 in amino acids: CASSLEARVTDTQYF. CDR3 nucleotides: TGTGCCAGCAGCTTAGAGGCCAGGGTCACAGATACGCAGTATTTT.

The chain combines TRBV7-9 with TRBJ1-5; D gene unclear. The germline gives CDR1 SEHNR, CDR2 FQNEAQ (reference sequence). This CDR3 is built from 17 residues. The V end was cut by 1 base, the J end by 2 bases, with 15 bases between. The CDR3 sequence is CASSLVSGTTGNQPQHF. CDR3 coding DNA: TGTGCCAGCAGCTTAGTGAGCGGCACCACGGGCAATCAGCCCCAGCATTTT.

The rearrangement joins TRBV10-3 to TRBJ2-2, with 9 positions matching TRBD2. The V gene end was trimmed by 6 bases and the J gene end by 5 bases; junction bases not matched to a gene: 7. This CDR3 spans 15 amino acids. From germline, CDR1 is ENHRY and CDR2 SYGVKD. This CDR3 is CAIRPTSGLTGELFF. The DNA for the CDR3 is TGTGCCATCAGGCCAACTAGCGGGTTAACCGGGGAGCTGTTTTTT.

The chain couples TRBV23-1 to TRBJ1-2, with a weak D call TRBD1 (6 bases). TRBV23-1 is filed as an ORF, its function uncertain. With 3 bases removed from V and 8 bases from J, the gap between germline ends came to 16 bases. The CDR3 extends over 14 amino acids. The CDR3 nucleotides read TGCGCCAGCAGTCACCCCCGGGGGCGCGGAGGCTACACCTTC. This codes for CASSHPRGRGGYTF.